The rows below give T cell receptor beta chains drawn from one sample of a study of shared clonotypes between healthy human individuals. Here immunoSEQ multiplex PCR was the method, and the copy in TCRdb shows in-frame clones only, minus some. The sample records more than 400,000 clones, almost 97% being singletons. Input material: naive CD4+ T cells sorted from blood. These receptors were taken from a woman between 25 and 40 years old in good health. Each CDR3 is given with its conserved first and last residue.

>TRBV30
CAWGGQAKNTEAFF
>TRBV7-6
CASSLRAQREQFF
>TRBV6-5
CASRGTVNQPQHF
>TRBV5-1
CASSLDFGAEQYF
>TRBV27
CASRQDRSEANEQFF
>TRBV20-1
CSAEEAGELFF
>TRBV10-3
CAISESLRFEQFF
>TRBV28
CASSPRPGSNQPQHF
>TRBV28
CASSSPNEQFF
>TRBV6-6
CASQTRQGGYEQYF
>TRBV28
CASSREVHEQYF
>TRBV27
CASSYLVGDRGGELFF
>TRBV5-1
CASSLTGSGNEQFF
>TRBV30
CAWRRRGLEQYF
>TRBV27
CASSLVAGYEQYF
>TRBV27
CASSNLGSGANVLTF
>TRBV28
CASSTSEVQETQYF
>TRBV2
CASRSPGDQPQHF
>TRBV6-1
CASSEVRAGNTEAFF
>TRBV29-1
CSVRLAGPYEQYF
>TRBV5-4
CASSPLSPGNKDEQYF
>TRBV28
CASRGLYSNQPQHF
>TRBV5-5
CASSAWGTNEKLFF